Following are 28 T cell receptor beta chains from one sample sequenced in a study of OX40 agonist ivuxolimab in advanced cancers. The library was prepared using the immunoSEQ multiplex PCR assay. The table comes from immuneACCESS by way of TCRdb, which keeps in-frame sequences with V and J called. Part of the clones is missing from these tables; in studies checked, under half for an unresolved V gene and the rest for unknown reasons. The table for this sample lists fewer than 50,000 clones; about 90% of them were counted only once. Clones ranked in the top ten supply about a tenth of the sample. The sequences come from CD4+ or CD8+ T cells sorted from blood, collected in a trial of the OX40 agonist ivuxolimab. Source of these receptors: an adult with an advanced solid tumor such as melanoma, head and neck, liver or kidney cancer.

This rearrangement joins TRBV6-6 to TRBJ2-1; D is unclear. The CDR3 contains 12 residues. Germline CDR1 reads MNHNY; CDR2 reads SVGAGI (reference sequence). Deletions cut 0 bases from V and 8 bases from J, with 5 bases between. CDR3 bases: TGTGCCAGCAGTTACTCGTCGGATGAGCAGTTCTTC. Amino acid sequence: CASSYSSDEQFF.

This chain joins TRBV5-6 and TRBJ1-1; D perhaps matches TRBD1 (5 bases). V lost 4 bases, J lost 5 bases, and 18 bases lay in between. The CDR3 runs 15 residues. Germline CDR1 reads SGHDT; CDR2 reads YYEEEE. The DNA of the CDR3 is TGTGCCAGCAGCGGGCGGGAAGGGGTAGGGACTGAAGCTTTCTTT. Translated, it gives CASSGREGVGTEAFF.

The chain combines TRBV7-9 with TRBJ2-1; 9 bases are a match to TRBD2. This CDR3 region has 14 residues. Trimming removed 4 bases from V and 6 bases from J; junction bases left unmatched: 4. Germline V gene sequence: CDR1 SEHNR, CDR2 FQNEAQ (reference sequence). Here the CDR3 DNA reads TGTGCCAGCAGCTCTATAGCGGGAGTCAATGAGCAGTTCTTC. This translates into CASSSIAGVNEQFF.

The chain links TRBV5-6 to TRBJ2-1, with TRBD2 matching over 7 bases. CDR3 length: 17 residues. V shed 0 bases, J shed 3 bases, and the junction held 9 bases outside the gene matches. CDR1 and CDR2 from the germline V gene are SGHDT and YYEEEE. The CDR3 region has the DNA TGTGCCAGCAGCTTGGTTGGGGGAGGGCGCTTCTACAATGAGCAGTTCTTC. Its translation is CASSLVGGGRFYNEQFF.

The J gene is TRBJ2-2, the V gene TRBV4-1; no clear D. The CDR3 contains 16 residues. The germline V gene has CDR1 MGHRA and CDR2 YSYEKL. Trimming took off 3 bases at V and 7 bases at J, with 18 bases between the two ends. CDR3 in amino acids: CASSHPSGAVGGELFF. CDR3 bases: TGCGCCAGCAGCCACCCTTCCGGCGCCGTGGGCGGGGAGCTGTTTTTT.

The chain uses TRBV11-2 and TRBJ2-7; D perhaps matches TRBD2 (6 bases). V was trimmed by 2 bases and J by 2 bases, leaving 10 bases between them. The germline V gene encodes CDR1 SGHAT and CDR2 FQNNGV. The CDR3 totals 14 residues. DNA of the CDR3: TGTGCCAGCAGCTTATTCGGGGGTACCTACGAGCAGTACTTC. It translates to CASSLFGGTYEQYF.

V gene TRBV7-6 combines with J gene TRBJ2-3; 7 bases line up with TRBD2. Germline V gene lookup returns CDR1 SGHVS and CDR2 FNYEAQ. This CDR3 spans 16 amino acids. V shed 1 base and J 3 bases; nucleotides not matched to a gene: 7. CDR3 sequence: CASSLVAGDRTDTQYF. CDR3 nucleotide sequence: TGTGCCAGCAGCTTAGTCGCGGGAGATCGAACAGATACGCAGTATTTT.

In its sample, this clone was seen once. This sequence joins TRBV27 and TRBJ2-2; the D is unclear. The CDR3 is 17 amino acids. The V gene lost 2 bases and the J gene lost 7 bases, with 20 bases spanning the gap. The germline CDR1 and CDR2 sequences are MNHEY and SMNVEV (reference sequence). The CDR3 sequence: CASSLMADGVLGGELFF. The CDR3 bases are TGTGCCAGCAGTTTAATGGCGGATGGAGTTTTGGGCGGGGAGCTGTTTTTT.

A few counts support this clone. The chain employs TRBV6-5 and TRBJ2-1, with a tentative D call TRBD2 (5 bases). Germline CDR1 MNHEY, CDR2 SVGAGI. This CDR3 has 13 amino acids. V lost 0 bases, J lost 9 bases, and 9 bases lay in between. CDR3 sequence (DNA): TGTGCCAGCAGTTACTCGAGCGCGGGTGAGCAGTTCTTC. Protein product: CASSYSSAGEQFF.

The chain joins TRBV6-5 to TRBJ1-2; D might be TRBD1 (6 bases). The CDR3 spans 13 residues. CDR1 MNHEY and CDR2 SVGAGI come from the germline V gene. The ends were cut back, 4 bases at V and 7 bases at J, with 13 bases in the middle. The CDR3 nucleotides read TGTGCCAGCAGTTCCCAGGGGCGGGGTGGCTACACCTTC. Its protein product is CASSSQGRGGYTF.

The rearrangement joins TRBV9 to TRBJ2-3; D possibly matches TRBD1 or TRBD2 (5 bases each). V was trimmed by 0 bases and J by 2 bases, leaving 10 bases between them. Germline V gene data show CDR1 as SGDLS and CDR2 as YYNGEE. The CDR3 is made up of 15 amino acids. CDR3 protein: CASSVGDLPTDTQYF. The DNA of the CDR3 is TGTGCCAGCAGCGTAGGGGACCTACCCACAGATACGCAGTATTTT.

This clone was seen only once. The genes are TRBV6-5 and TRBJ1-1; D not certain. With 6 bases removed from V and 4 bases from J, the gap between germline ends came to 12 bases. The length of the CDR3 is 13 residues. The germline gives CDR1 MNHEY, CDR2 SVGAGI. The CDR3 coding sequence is TGTGCCAGCAGAACCGAGGTTGGCACTGAAGCTTTCTTT. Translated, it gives CASRTEVGTEAFF.

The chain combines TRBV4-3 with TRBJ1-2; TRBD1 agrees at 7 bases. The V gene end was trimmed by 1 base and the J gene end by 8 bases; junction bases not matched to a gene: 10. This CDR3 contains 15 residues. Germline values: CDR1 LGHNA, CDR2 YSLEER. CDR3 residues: CASSQGTGSAEGYTF. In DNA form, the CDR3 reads TGCGCCAGCAGCCAAGGGACAGGTTCCGCTGAGGGCTACACCTTC.

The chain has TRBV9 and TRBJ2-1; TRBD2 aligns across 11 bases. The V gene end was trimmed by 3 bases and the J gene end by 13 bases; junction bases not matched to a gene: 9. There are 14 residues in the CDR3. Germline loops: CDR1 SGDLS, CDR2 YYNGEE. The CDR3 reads CASSEGLAAYPQFF. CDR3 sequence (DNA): TGTGCCAGCAGCGAGGGACTAGCGGCCTATCCCCAGTTCTTC.

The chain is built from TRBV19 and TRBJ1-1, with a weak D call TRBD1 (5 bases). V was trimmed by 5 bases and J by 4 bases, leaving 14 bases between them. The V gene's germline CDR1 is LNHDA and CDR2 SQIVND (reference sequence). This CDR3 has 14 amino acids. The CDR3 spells CASSSWTGGTEAFF. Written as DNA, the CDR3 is TGTGCCAGTAGTTCTTGGACCGGGGGCACTGAAGCTTTCTTT.

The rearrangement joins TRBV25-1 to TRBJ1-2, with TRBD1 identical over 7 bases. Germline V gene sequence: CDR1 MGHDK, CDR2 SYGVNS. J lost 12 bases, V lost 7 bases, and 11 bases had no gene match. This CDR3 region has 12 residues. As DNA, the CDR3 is TGTGCCAGCAATCCACCCGGAGGGGGCCACACCTTC. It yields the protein CASNPPGGGHTF.

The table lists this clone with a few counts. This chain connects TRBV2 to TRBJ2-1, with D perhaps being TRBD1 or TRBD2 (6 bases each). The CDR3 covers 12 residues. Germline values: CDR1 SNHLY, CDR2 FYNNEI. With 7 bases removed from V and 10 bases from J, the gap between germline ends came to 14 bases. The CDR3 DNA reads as TGTGCCAGCACTCCCTGGAGGGGGGAGCAGTTCTTC. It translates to CASTPWRGEQFF.

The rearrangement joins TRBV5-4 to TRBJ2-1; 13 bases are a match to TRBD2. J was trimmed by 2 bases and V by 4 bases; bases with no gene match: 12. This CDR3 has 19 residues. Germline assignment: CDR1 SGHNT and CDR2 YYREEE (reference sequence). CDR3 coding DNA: TGTGCCAGCAGCCCGACCATTAAGACTAGCGGGAGGCCCTACAATGAGCAGTTCTTC. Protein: CASSPTIKTSGRPYNEQFF.

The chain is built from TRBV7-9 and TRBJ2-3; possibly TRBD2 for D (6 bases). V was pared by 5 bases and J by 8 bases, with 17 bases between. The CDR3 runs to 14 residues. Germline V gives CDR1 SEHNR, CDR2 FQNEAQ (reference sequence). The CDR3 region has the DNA TGTGCCAGCAGCCCGGTCGGGCTAGCGACTACGCAGTATTTT. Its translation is CASSPVGLATTQYF.

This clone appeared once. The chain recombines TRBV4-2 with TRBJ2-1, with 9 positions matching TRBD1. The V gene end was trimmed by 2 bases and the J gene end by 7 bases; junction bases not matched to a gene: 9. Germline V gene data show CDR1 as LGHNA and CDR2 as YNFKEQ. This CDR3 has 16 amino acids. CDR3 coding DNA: TGTGCCAGCAGCCAAAAAAACAGGGGGCCTGGAAATGAGCAGTTCTTC. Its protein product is CASSQKNRGPGNEQFF.

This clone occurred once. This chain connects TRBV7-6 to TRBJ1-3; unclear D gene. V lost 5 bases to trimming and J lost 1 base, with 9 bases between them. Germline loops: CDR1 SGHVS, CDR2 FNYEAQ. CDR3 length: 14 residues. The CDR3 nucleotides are TGTGCCAGCAGCCCAAGTATGTCTGGAAACACCATATATTTT. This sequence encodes CASSPSMSGNTIYF.

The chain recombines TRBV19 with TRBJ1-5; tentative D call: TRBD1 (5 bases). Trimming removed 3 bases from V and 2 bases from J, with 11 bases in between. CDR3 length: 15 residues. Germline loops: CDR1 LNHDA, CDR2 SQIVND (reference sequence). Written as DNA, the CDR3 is TGTGCCAGTAGTATCCCAGGGTACGGCAATCAGCCCCAGCATTTT. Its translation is CASSIPGYGNQPQHF. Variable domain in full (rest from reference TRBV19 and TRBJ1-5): DGGITQSPKYLFRKEGQNVTLSCEQNLNHDAMYWYRQDPGQGLRLIYYSQIVNDFQKGDIAEGYSVSREKKESFPLTVTSAQKNPTAFYLCASSIPGYGNQPQHFGDGTRLSIL.

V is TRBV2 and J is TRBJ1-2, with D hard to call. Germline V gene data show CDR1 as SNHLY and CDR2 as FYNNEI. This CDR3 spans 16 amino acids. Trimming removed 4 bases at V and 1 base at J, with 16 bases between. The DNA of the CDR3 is TGTGCCAGCAGTGGATTTATACAGAATTTTAACTATGGCTACACCTTC. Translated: CASSGFIQNFNYGYTF.

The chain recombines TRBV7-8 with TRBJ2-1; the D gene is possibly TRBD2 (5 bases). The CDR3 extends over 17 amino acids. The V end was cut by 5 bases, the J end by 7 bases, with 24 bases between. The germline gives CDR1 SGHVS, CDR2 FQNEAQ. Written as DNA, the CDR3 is TGTGCCAGCAGCCGGGAAGGGAGCCGGGCGGACCGTAATGAGCAGTTCTTC. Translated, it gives CASSREGSRADRNEQFF.

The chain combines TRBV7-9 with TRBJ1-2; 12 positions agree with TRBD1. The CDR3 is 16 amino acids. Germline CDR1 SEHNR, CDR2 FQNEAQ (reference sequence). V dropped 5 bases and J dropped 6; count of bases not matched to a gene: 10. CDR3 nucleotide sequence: TGTGCCAGCAGCGCCCCCCGGGACAGGGGGCGTGATGGCTACACCTTC. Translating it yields CASSAPRDRGRDGYTF.

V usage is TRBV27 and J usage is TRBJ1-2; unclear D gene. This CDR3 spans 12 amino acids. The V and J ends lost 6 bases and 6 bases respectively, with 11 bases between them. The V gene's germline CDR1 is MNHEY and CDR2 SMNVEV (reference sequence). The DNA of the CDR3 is TGTGCCAGCAGAACCTCGGGGAATGGCTACACCTTC. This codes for CASRTSGNGYTF.

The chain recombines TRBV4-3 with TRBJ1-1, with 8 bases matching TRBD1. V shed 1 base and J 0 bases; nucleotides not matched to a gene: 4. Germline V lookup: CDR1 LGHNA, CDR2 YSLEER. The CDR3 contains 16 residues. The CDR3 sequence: CASSQGTGGMNTEAFF. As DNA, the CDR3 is TGCGCCAGCAGCCAAGGTACAGGGGGGATGAACACTGAAGCTTTCTTT.

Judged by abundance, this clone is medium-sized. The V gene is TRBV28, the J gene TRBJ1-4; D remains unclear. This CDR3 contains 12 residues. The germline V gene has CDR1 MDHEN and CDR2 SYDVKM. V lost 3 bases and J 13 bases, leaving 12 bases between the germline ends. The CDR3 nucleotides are TGTGCCAGCAGTTTGTCTCAACTGGGACTGTTTTTT. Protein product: CASSLSQLGLFF.